Listed here are 26 T cell receptor beta chains from one sample, sequenced in a study of blood T cells in healthy people across ages. Through a sample-barcoded 5' primer and a J-beta primer mix, a second PCR was run for 7 to 11 cycles. TCRdb itself ran the 5' RACE reads through MiXCR, one entry per CDR3 protein. Of roughly 800,000 distinct CDR3 sequences detected, around 25% appear once; the ten largest clones hold under 4.5%. These data were also reused for a study on T cells of mothers and their children.

The sequencing input was blood. The receptors come from a boy aged 5 to 17 in good health.

This clonotype was observed a handful of times. The chain recombines TRBV5-1 with TRBJ2-5; 11 nucleotides match TRBD2. The DNA end favors TRBJ2-1, so the J call may be wrong. The CDR3 length is 15 residues. The germline gives CDR1 SGHRS, CDR2 YFSETQ. CDR3 region: CASSLEAASGGTQFF. The CDR3 DNA reads TGCGCCAGCAGCTTGGAGGCGGCTAGCGGGGGGACACAGTTCTTC.

This clonotype was detected only a few times. The chain's CDR3 is CASGRNPQGNEQFF. The CDR3 nucleotides read TGTGCCAGCGGCCGGAACCCTCAGGGGAATGAGCAGTTCTTC. The rearrangement joins TRBV12-3 or TRBV12-4 to TRBJ2-1; D is perhaps TRBD1 (6 bases). The CDR3 has 14 residues. Trimming removed 8 bases at V and 7 bases at J, with 18 bases between.

The J gene is TRBJ2-5, the V gene TRBV27, with 9 bases that match TRBD2. This CDR3 is 14 amino acids long. Germline CDR1 is MNHEY and CDR2 is SMNVEV (reference sequence). The CDR3 loop is CATMETSGPVTQYF. CDR3 DNA sequence: TGTGCTACCATGGAGACTAGCGGCCCGGTGACCCAGTACTTC.

J is TRBJ1-2 and V is TRBV5-1; 7 bases are a match to TRBD1. Germline CDR1 SGHRS, CDR2 YFSETQ. This CDR3 has 14 amino acids. Trimming removed 4 bases from V and 7 bases from J; junction bases left unmatched: 10. CDR3 amino acids: CASSQMEGAFGYTF. CDR3 sequence (DNA): TGCGCCAGCAGCCAAATGGAGGGGGCTTTTGGCTACACCTTC.

Regarding this clonotype: Germline is not matched at one junction end, which may reflect a read error. CDR3 in amino acids: CSARLTGNGNTIYF. CDR3 in DNA: TGCAGCGCTAGGCTGACAGGGAATGGAAACACCATATATTTT. The genes are TRBV20-1 and TRBJ1-3; TRBD1 agrees at 7 bases. Germline V lookup: CDR1 DFQATT, CDR2 SNEGSKA (reference sequence). The CDR3 consists of 14 residues.

This clonotype came up a few times. The J gene is TRBJ1-5, the V gene TRBV29-1; D remains unclear. The CDR3 has 13 amino acids. In germline, CDR1 is SQVTM, CDR2 ANQGSEA. V was shortened by 5 bases and J by 5 bases, with 13 bases between the two germline ends. The CDR3 DNA reads TGCAGCGTTATAGCCGGATTGGATCAGCCCCAGCATTTT. This codes for CSVIAGLDQPQHF. The full variable domain, in which reference TRBV29-1 and TRBJ1-5 provide the parts outside the CDR3, is SAVISQKPSRDICQRGTSLTIQCQVDSQVTMMFWYRQQPGQSLTLIATANQGSEATYESGFVIDKFPISRPNLTFSTLTVSNMSPEDSSIYLCSVIAGLDQPQHFGDGTRLSIL.

Here the CDR3 reads CASSSVGVSQPQHF. The DNA for the CDR3 is TGTGCCAGCAGCTCCGTTGGGGTCTCTCAGCCCCAGCATTTT. The chain employs TRBV12-3 or TRBV12-4 and TRBJ1-5; no definite D call. This CDR3 contains 14 residues. The V end was cut by 6 bases, the J end by 6 bases, with 15 bases between.

V usage is TRBV29-1 and J usage is TRBJ1-5; 9 nucleotides agree with TRBD1. Germline CDR1 reads SQVTM; CDR2 reads ANQGSEA. The CDR3 has 16 amino acids. The J segment lost 3 bases and the V segment lost 3 bases, leaving 9 bases of the junction unmatched. CDR3 bases: TGCAGCGTTGAGTTACAGGGGGCAGGTAACAATCAGCCCCAGCATTTT. Residues: CSVELQGAGNNQPQHF.

In this sample, this clonotype turned up a few times. This sequence joins TRBV20-1 and TRBJ1-5; a possible D gene is TRBD1 (5 bases). CDR1 is DFQATT and CDR2 is SNEGSKA in the germline V gene (reference sequence). The V and J ends lost 6 bases and 5 bases respectively, with 14 bases between them. The CDR3 has 13 amino acids. CDR3 nucleotide sequence: TGCAGTGCCACAACAGGTCTCGATCAGCCCCAGCATTTT. Translating gives CSATTGLDQPQHF.

This clonotype was counted only a few times. The chain links TRBV7-9 to TRBJ2-1, with 8 bases fitting TRBD2. This CDR3 has 15 amino acids. Germline-derived CDR1 and CDR2 are SEHNR and FQNEAQ (reference sequence). The junction had 7 bases not matched to a gene; V was cut back by 3 bases and J by 6 bases. The CDR3: CASSFRAGVRNEQFF. CDR3 in DNA: TGTGCCAGCAGCTTTCGAGCGGGAGTGCGCAATGAGCAGTTCTTC.

V usage is TRBV27 and J usage is TRBJ2-7, with D perhaps TRBD2 (6 bases). The CDR3 totals 16 residues. Germline V gives CDR1 MNHEY, CDR2 SMNVEV (reference sequence). The V gene lost 1 base and the J gene lost 6 bases, with 19 bases spanning the gap. CDR3 loop: CASSLLGGFSVFEQYF. CDR3 DNA: TGTGCCAGCAGTTTATTGGGAGGATTTTCGGTCTTCGAGCAGTACTTC.

The chain links TRBV10-3 to TRBJ1-2; 9 bases fit TRBD1. Looked up from germline, CDR1 is ENHRY and CDR2 is SYGVKD. V trimming: 4 bases; J trimming: 9 bases; junction bases outside the gene matches: 9. The CDR3 runs 14 residues. The CDR3 bases are TGTGCCATCAGTGGAACGGACAGGGGAGGCAGCTACACCTTC. It specifies CAISGTDRGGSYTF.

This clonotype was seen a few times. The chain links TRBV7-9 to TRBJ2-5; D possibly uses TRBD1 or TRBD2 (6 bases each). CDR3 length equals 14 residues. V was pared by 3 bases and J by 5 bases, with 13 bases between. Germline V gene sequence: CDR1 SEHNR, CDR2 FQNEAQ (reference sequence). CDR3 residues: CASSFGGRPETQYF. DNA for the CDR3: TGTGCCAGCAGCTTTGGGGGGCGCCCCGAGACCCAGTACTTC.

This sequence joins TRBV11-2 and TRBJ2-1; D gene ambiguous. V was shortened by 1 base and J by 3 bases, with 10 bases between the two germline ends. This CDR3 spans 15 amino acids. Per the germline V gene, CDR1 is SGHAT and CDR2 is FQNNGV. CDR3 sequence: CASSLGVGYYNEQFF. The CDR3 DNA reads as TGTGCCAGCAGCTTAGGGGTGGGATACTACAATGAGCAGTTCTTC.

The genes are TRBV5-1 and TRBJ2-3; D gene unclear. V shed 0 bases and J shed 2 bases, with 10 bases lying between them. The CDR3 is made up of 15 amino acids. Germline V gives CDR1 SGHRS, CDR2 YFSETQ. CDR3 nucleotides: TGCGCCAGCAGCTTGGAGAGTTCTTTCACAGATACGCAGTATTTT. As protein: CASSLESSFTDTQYF.

This clonotype has only a few counts. This rearrangement joins TRBV5-4 to TRBJ2-3; 8 nucleotides line up with TRBD2. This CDR3 is built from 15 residues. Unmatched junction bases numbered 7, after V lost 0 bases and J lost 7 bases. CDR1 and CDR2 from the germline V gene are SGHNT and YYREEE (reference sequence). CDR3 protein: CASSLGATSENTQYF. CDR3 DNA sequence: TGTGCCAGCAGCTTGGGTGCGACTAGCGAAAATACGCAGTATTTT.

This clonotype was found a few times. V gene TRBV16 combines with J gene TRBJ1-6; D remains unclear. The V and J ends lost 0 bases and 6 bases respectively, with 12 bases between them. This CDR3 comprises 16 residues. Germline V gives CDR1 KGHSY, CDR2 FQNENV. The CDR3 region is CASSQSGLTLNSPLHF. The CDR3 coding sequence is TGTGCCAGCAGCCAATCCGGGCTTACCCTTAATTCACCCCTCCACTTT.

This clonotype came up a few times. V usage is TRBV11-2 and J usage is TRBJ2-7, with D perhaps matching TRBD2 (7 bases). The V end lost 5 bases, the J end lost 6 bases, and 14 bases lay between the germline ends. CDR1 is SGHAT and CDR2 is FQNNGV in the germline V gene. The CDR3 is made up of 13 amino acids. This CDR3 reads CASSPSRGGEQYF. The CDR3, as DNA: TGTGCCAGCAGCCCTAGTAGGGGGGGCGAGCAGTACTTC.

This chain uses TRBV28 with TRBJ1-5, with D perhaps TRBD1 (5 bases). The CDR3 is 13 amino acids. The ends were cut back, 7 bases at V and 4 bases at J, with 11 bases in the middle. Per germline, CDR1 MDHEN and CDR2 SYDVKM. CDR3 residues: CASTRQSNQPQHF. DNA for the CDR3: TGTGCCAGCACCAGACAGAGTAATCAGCCCCAGCATTTT.

The chain links TRBV15 to TRBJ2-5; the D is unclear. V was clipped by 0 bases and J by 4 bases, with 3 bases between them. The CDR3 sequence is 12 residues long. Germline CDR1 is LNHNV and CDR2 is YYDKDF (reference sequence). Here the CDR3 DNA reads TGTGCCACCAGCAGAGACATAGAGACCCAGTACTTC. Residues: CATSRDIETQYF.

This clonotype has a handful of counts. This chain uses TRBV7-8 with TRBJ1-1; no clear D. The CDR3 covers 15 residues. The ends were cut back, 3 bases at V and 3 bases at J, with 14 bases in the middle. The germline CDR1 and CDR2 sequences are SGHVS and FQNEAQ. CDR3 sequence: CASSLAGWPDTEAFF. Written as DNA, the CDR3 is TGTGCCAGCAGCTTGGCAGGCTGGCCTGACACTGAAGCTTTCTTT.

This clonotype occurred a few times. The chain joins TRBV6-1 to TRBJ2-5, with 7 nucleotides matching TRBD1. The end of the DNA is better explained by TRBJ2-7, so the J call may be wrong. The CDR3 covers 14 residues. Germline V CDR1 and CDR2: MNHNS, SASEGT. The CDR3 reads CASSDPGQTYEQYF. The CDR3 bases are TGTGCCAGCAGTGATCCGGGACAGACCTACGAGCAGTACTTC.

In this sample, this clonotype turned up a few times. This sequence joins TRBV5-1 and TRBJ2-2; 14 positions agree with TRBD2. The CDR3 consists of 19 residues. With 0 bases clipped from V and 6 bases from J, the junction kept 10 bases outside the gene matches. Germline CDR1 reads SGHRS; CDR2 reads YFSETQ. In DNA, the CDR3 is TGCGCCAGCAGCTTGGCCGGACTAGCGGGGGGCACCTCCCCCGGGGAGCTGTTTTTT. Its protein product is CASSLAGLAGGTSPGELFF.

This clonotype was seen more than once but under ten times. This chain connects TRBV29-1 to TRBJ2-1; 13 bases fit TRBD2. CDR1 is SQVTM, CDR2 ANQGSEA, per germline. Losses at the gene ends were 3 bases for V and 4 bases for J; bases not matched to a gene: 6. The CDR3 is 16 residues long. The chain's CDR3 is CSVEGLAGYGYNEQFF. Here the CDR3 DNA reads TGCAGCGTTGAGGGACTAGCGGGATACGGGTACAATGAGCAGTTCTTC.

The table lists this clonotype with a few counts. The chain joins TRBV29-1 to TRBJ2-5; no reliable D call. The J call is uncertain, as TRBJ2-7 better fits the DNA end. This CDR3 comprises 12 residues. Germline CDR1 reads SQVTM; CDR2 reads ANQGSEA. The DNA for the CDR3 is TGCAGCGTTAAGGGCCTAGGGAACGAGCAGTACTTC. Amino acids: CSVKGLGNEQYF.

This clonotype was counted between two and nine times. The CDR3 loop is CSAPPQRGGTQYF. The CDR3 nucleotides are TGCAGTGCTCCGCCCCAGCGGGGGGGGACCCAGTACTTC. The chain has TRBV20-1 and TRBJ2-5; 10 bases align to TRBD2. The V and J ends lost 5 bases and 7 bases, in that order; junction bases with no gene match: 7. The germline gives CDR1 DFQATT, CDR2 SNEGSKA (reference sequence). This CDR3 spans 13 amino acids.